What follows are 9 T cell receptor beta chains derived from one specimen sequenced in a study of identical twins. Via MiXCR, TCRdb re-called the 5' RACE reads, giving one row per CDR3 protein. The sample lists 450,000 or so distinct CDR3 sequences; around 24% were seen once. These records were also assigned to another study, of T cells expressing NK-cell markers.

The material sequenced was CD4+ T cells sorted from blood. The receptors stem from a young woman in good health.

The chain recombines TRBV20-1 with TRBJ2-7; D possibly uses TRBD1 or TRBD2 (6 bases each). The V gene lost 5 bases and the J gene lost 4 bases, with 18 bases spanning the gap. The germline gives CDR1 DFQATT, CDR2 SNEGSKA (reference sequence). The CDR3 runs 14 residues. CDR3 nucleotide sequence: TGCAGTGCTCATAGCGTAGGAGGGGGGTACGAGCAGTACTTC. It yields the protein CSAHSVGGGYEQYF.

The chain carries TRBV29-1 and TRBJ2-3; D unresolved. The ends were cut back, 7 bases at V and 3 bases at J, with 14 bases in the middle. This CDR3 region has 13 residues. Germline CDR1 and CDR2: SQVTM and ANQGSEA. In nucleotides, the CDR3 is TGCAGCGCCTTACTGTATGGTACAGATACGCAGTATTTT. Protein product: CSALLYGTDTQYF.

This clonotype was detected a few times. V is TRBV7-8 and J is TRBJ2-7; D might be TRBD1 (5 bases). V lost 6 bases to trimming and J lost 3 bases, with 9 bases between them. The CDR3 length is 12 residues. In germline, CDR1 is SGHVS, CDR2 FQNEAQ. CDR3 nucleotides: TGTGCCAGCAGGAAGACAGTCTACGAGCAGTACTTC. Protein product: CASRKTVYEQYF.

This clonotype was seen more than once but under ten times. The V and J genes are TRBV5-1 and TRBJ2-1; 7 nucleotides match TRBD1. CDR3 length: 14 amino acids. The V segment lost 4 bases and the J segment 2 bases; nucleotides outside the gene matches: 3. Per germline, CDR1 SGHRS and CDR2 YFSETQ. The CDR3 is CASSLQGTYNEQFF. In nucleotides, the CDR3 is TGCGCCAGCAGCCTACAGGGGACCTACAATGAGCAGTTCTTC.

The chain is built from TRBV3-1 and TRBJ1-6; TRBD1 might be the D (5 bases). The germline V gene encodes CDR1 LGHDT and CDR2 YNNKEL (reference sequence). Trimming shortened V by 4 bases and J by 13 bases, and 11 bases separated the two germline ends. The CDR3 consists of 12 residues. CDR3 DNA: TGTGCCAGCAGCCTGGAGGGGAGGCCCCTCCACTTT. It yields the protein CASSLEGRPLHF.

The chain recombines TRBV7-9 with TRBJ2-1; D is perhaps TRBD1 (5 bases). V lost 4 bases and J lost 10, with 11 bases in between. Germline CDR1 SEHNR, CDR2 FQNEAQ (reference sequence). There are 12 residues in the CDR3. The CDR3 coding sequence is TGTGCCAGCAGCTCCCGGTGGGGCGAGCAGTTCTTC. Encoded protein: CASSSRWGEQFF.

The chain combines TRBV6-2 or TRBV6-3 with TRBJ2-1; 10 bases map to TRBD1. Germline trimming cut 6 bases from V and 12 bases from J; bases unmatched to any gene: 11. The CDR3 extends over 14 amino acids. Germline V gives CDR1 MNHEY, CDR2 SVGEGT. The CDR3 DNA reads TGTGCCAGCAGGTCCGGGACAGGGGTGTCTGGGCAGTTCTTC. Its protein is CASRSGTGVSGQFF.

The chain combines TRBV6-1 with TRBJ2-1; 10 nucleotides match TRBD2. This CDR3 is built from 14 residues. Per the germline V gene, CDR1 is MNHNS and CDR2 is SASEGT. V lost 6 bases, J lost 7 bases, and 6 bases stayed unmatched. The CDR3 DNA sequence: TGTGCCAGCAGCCCCGGGACTAGCGTTAATGAGCAGTTCTTC. Protein sequence: CASSPGTSVNEQFF.

The chain recombines TRBV7-6 with TRBJ1-2; D may be TRBD1 (6 bases). Looked up from germline, CDR1 is SGHVS and CDR2 is FNYEAQ. Trimming cost V 6 bases and J 4 bases, with 12 bases left between them. The CDR3 has 13 amino acids. CDR3 region: CASSPGHTYGYTF. The CDR3 nucleotides are TGTGCCAGCAGTCCGGGACACACCTATGGCTACACCTTC.